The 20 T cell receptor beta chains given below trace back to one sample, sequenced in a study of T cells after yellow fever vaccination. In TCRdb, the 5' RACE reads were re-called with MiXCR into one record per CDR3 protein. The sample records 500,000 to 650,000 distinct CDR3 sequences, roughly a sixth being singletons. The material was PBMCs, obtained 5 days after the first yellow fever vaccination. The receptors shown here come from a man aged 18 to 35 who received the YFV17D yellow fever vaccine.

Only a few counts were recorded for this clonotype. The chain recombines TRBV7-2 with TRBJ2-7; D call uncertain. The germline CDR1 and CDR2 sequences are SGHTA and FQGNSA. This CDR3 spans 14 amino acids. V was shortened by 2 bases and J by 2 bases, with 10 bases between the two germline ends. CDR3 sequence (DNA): TGTGCCAGCAGCTTACAATCTGGGACCTACGAGCAGTACGTC. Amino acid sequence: CASSLQSGTYEQYV.

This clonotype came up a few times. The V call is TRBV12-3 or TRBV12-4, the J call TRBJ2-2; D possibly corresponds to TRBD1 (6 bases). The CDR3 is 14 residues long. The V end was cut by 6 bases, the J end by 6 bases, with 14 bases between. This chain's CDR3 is CASSLSGGPGELFF. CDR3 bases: TGTGCCAGCAGCCTGAGTGGGGGCCCCGGGGAGCTGTTTTTT.

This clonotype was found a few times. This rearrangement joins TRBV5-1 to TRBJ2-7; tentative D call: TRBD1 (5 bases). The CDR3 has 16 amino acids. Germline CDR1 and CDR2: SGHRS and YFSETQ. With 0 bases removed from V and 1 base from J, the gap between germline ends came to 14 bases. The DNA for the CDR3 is TGCGCCAGCAGCTTGGTGGGCAGGGCCTTGTCCTACGAGCAGTACTTC. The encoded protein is CASSLVGRALSYEQYF.

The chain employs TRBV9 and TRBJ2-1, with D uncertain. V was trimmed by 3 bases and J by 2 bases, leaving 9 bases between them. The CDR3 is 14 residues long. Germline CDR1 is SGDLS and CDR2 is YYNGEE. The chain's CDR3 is CASSALATYNEQFF. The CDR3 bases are TGTGCCAGCAGCGCCCTTGCGACCTACAATGAGCAGTTCTTC.

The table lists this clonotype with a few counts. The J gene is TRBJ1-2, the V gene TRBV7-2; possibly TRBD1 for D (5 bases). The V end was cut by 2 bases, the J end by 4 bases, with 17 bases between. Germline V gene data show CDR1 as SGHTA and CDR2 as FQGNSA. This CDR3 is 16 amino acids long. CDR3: CASSLNLRGSLYGYTF. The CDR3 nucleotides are TGTGCCAGCAGCTTAAACCTTCGGGGCAGCCTCTATGGCTACACCTTC.

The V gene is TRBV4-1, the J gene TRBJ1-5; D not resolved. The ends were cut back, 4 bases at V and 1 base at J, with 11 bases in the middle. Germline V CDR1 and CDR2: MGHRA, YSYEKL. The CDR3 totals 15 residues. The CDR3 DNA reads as TGCGCCAGCAGCCCGCCGGGTAGGAGCAATCAGCCCCAGCATTTT. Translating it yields CASSPPGRSNQPQHF.

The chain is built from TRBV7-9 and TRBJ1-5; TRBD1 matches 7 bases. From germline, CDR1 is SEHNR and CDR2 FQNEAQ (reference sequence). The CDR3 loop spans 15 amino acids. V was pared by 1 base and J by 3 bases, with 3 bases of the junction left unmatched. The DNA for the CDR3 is TGTGCCAGCAGCTTAGAAGGACAGGCCAATCAGCCCCAGCATTTT. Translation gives CASSLEGQANQPQHF.

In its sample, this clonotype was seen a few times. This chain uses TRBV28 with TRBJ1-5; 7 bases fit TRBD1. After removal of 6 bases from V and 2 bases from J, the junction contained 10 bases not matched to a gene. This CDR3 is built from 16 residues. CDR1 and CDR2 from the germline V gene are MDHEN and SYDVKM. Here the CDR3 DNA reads TGTGCCAGCAGGGCTTTCCGCCAGGGGGGCAATCAGCCCCAGCATTTT. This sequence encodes CASRAFRQGGNQPQHF.

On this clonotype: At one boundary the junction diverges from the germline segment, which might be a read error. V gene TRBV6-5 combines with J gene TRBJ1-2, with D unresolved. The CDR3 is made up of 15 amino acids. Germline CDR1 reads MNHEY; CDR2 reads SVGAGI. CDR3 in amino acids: CASSYSMLGGYVYTF. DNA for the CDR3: TGTGCCAGCAGTTACTCGATGCTCGGAGGCTATGTCTACACCTTC.

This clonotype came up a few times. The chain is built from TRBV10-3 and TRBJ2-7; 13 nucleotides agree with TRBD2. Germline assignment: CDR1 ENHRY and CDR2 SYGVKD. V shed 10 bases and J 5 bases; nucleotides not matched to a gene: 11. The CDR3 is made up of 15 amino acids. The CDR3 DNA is TGTGCCACCTCAAGGACTAGCGGGGGATTAAACGAGCAGTACTTC. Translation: CATSRTSGGLNEQYF.

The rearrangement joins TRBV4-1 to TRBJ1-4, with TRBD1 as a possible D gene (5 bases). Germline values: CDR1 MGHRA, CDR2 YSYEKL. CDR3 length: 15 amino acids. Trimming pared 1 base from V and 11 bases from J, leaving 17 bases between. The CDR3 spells CASSQASQGGAKLFF. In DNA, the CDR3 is TGCGCCAGCAGCCAAGCCTCGCAGGGAGGAGCGAAACTGTTTTTT.

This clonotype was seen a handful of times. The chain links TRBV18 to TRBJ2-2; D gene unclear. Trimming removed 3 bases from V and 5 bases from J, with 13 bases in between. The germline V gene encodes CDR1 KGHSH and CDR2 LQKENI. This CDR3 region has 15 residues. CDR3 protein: CASSPPRQATGELFF. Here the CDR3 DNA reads TGTGCCAGCTCACCCCCGAGGCAGGCTACCGGGGAGCTGTTTTTT.

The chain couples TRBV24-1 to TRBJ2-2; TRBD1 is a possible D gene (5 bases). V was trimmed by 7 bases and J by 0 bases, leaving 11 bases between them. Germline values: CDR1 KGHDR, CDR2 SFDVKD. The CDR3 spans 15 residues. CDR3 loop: CATSLTGANTGELFF. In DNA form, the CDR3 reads TGTGCCACCAGCCTAACAGGTGCGAACACCGGGGAGCTGTTTTTT.

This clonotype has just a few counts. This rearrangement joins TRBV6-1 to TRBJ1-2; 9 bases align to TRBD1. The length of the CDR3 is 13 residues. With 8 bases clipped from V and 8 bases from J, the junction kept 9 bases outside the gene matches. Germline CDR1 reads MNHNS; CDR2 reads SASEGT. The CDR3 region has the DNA TGTGCCAGCGGGACAGGGAGGCTTGACGGCTACACCTTC. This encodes CASGTGRLDGYTF.

The DNA of the CDR3 is TGTGCCAGCAGCTCACCCGGGACAGGAACCTACGAGCAGTACTTC. Translating it yields CASSSPGTGTYEQYF. The chain has TRBV11-2 and TRBJ2-7, with 8 bases that match TRBD1. Germline trimming cut 4 bases from V and 2 bases from J; bases unmatched to any gene: 7. The CDR3 contains 15 residues. CDR1 is SGHAT and CDR2 is FQNNGV in the germline V gene.

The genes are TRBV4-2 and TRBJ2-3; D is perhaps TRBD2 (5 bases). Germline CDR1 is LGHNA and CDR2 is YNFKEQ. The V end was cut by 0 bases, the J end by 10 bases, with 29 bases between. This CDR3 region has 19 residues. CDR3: CASSQDAYRGSTPQPSQYF. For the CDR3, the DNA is TGTGCCAGCAGCCAAGATGCCTACCGAGGGTCAACACCGCAGCCGTCGCAGTATTTT.

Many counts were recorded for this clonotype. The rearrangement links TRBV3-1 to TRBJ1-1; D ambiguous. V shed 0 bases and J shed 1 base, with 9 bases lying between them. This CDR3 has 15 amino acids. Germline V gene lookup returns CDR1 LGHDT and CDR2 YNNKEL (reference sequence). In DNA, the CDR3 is TGTGCCAGCAGCCAAGAAGCGACTCCGAACACTGAAGCTTTCTTT. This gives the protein CASSQEATPNTEAFF.

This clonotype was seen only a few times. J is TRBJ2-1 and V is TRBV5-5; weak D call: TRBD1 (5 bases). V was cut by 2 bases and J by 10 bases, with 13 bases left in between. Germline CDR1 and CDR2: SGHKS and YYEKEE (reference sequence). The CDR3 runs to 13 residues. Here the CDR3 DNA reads TGTGCCAGCAGCTTCCAACAGGAAAGAGAGCAGTTCTTC. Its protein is CASSFQQEREQFF.

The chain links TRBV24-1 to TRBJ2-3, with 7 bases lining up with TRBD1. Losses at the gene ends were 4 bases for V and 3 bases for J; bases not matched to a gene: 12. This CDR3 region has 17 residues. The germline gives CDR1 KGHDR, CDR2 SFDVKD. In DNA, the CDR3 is TGTGCCACCAGTGACAACTATGGGTCCAGGGGGACAGATACGCAGTATTTT. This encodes CATSDNYGSRGTDTQYF.

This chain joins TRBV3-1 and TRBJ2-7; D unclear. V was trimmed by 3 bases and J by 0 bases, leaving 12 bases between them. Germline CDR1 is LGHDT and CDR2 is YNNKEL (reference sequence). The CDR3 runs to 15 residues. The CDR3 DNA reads TGTGCCAGCAGCCATCTTGCGGTGGCCTCCTACGAGCAGTACTTC. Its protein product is CASSHLAVASYEQYF.